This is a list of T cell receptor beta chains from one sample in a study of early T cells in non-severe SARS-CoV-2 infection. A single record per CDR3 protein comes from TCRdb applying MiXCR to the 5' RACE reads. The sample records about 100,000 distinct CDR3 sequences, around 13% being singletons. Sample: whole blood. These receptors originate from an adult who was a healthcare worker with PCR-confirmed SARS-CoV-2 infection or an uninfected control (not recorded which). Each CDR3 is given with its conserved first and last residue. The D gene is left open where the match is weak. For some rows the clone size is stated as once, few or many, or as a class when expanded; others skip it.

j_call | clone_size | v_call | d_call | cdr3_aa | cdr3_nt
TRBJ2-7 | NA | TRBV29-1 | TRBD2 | CSAGGTPPAYEQYF | TGCAGCGCCGGGGGGACTCCGCCGGCCTACGAGCAGTACTTC
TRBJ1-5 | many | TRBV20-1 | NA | CSAISETVNQPQHF | TGCAGTGCTATATCCGAGACAGTTAATCAGCCCCAGCATTTT
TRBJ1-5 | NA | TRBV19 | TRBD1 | CATTGGGQPQHF | TGTGCCACGACAGGGGGCGGTCAGCCCCAGCATTTT
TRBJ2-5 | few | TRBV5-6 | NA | CASSLRNRAGLRETQYF | TGTGCCAGCAGCTTGCGAAACCGGGCGGGCCTTCGGGAGACCCAGTACTTC
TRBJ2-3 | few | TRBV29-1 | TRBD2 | CSVGRLAGDTDTQYF | TGCAGCGTTGGCCGACTTGCGGGGGACACAGATACGCAGTATTTT
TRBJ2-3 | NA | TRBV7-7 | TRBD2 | CASSGGIDSTDTQYF | TGTGCTAGCAGCGGGGGGATAGATAGCACAGATACGCAGTATTTT
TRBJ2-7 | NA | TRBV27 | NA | CASSESPVYEQYF | TGTGCCAGCAGCGAGTCCCCAGTCTACGAGCAGTACTTC
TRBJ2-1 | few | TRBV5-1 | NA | CASSRSTGTFTYNEQFF | TGCGCCAGCAGCCGGTCGACAGGCACCTTTACCTACAATGAGCAGTTCTTC
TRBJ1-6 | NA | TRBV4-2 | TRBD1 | CASSQLPLDRVDSPLHF | TGTGCCAGCAGCCAACTCCCCTTGGACAGGGTTGATTCACCCCTCCACTTT
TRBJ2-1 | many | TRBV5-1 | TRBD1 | CASSKSRDRVRFF | TGCGCCAGCAGCAAGTCCCGGGACAGGGTACGGTTCTTC
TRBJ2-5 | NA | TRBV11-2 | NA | CASSFEQGGLAEYF | TGTGCCAGCAGCTTTGAACAGGGAGGGCTAGCGGAGTACTTC
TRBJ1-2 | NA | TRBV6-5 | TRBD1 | CASSYSEGQGERGYTF | TGTGCCAGCAGTTACTCGGAGGGACAGGGAGAGCGTGGCTACACCTTC
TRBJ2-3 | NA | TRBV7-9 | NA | CASSSFGRDLRTDTQYF | TGTGCCAGCAGCTCCTTCGGCAGGGATCTGAGGACAGATACGCAGTATTTT
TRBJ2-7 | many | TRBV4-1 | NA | CASSQGGAGSYEQYF | TGCGCCAGCAGCCAAGGGGGGGCAGGGTCTTACGAGCAGTACTTC
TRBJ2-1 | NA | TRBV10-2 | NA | CASSLDRLSSYSEQFF | TGCGCCAGCAGTCTAGACAGGCTGAGCTCCTACAGTGAGCAGTTCTTC
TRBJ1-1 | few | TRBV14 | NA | CASNRAGTRGTEAFF | TGTGCCAGCAACCGAGCCGGAACAAGAGGCACTGAAGCTTTCTTT
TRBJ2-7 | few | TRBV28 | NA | CASSPWGTSYEQYF | TGTGCCAGCAGCCCCTGGGGGACCTCCTACGAGCAGTACTTC
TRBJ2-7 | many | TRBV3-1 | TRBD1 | CASTPYPGTGKYEQYF | TGTGCCAGCACCCCTTACCCCGGGACAGGGAAATACGAGCAGTACTTC
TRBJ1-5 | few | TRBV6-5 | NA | CASGWDQPQHF | TGTGCCAGCGGTTGGGACCAGCCCCAGCATTTT
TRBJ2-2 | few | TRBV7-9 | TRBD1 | CASPPGDRYTGELFF | TGTGCCAGCCCCCCTGGGGACAGATACACCGGGGAGCTGTTTTTT
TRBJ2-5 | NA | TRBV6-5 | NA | CASSYGAGDGETQYF | TGTGCCAGCAGTTACGGGGCCGGGGACGGCGAGACCCAGTACTTC
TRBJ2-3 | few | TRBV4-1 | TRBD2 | CASSGGLQRGPTDTQYF | TGCGCCAGCAGCGGAGGGCTCCAGCGGGGGCCCACAGATACGCAGTATTTT
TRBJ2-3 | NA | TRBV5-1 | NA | CASSVLLGPNPDTQYF | TGCGCCAGCAGCGTACTACTAGGGCCCAACCCAGATACGCAGTATTTT
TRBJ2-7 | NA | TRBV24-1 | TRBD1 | CATGDRGPEQYF | TGTGCCACGGGGGACAGGGGGCCCGAGCAGTACTTC
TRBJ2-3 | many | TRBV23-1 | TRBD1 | CASSPGDRVTDTQYF | TGCGCCAGCAGCCCTGGGGACAGGGTTACAGATACGCAGTATTTT
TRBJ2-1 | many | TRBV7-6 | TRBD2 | CASSLTSGGALYEQFF | TGTGCCAGCAGCTTAACTAGCGGGGGGGCCCTGTATGAGCAGTTCTTC
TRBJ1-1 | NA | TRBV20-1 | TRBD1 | CSARDPGTGGTEAFF | TGCAGTGCTAGAGACCCCGGGACAGGGGGTACTGAAGCTTTCTTT
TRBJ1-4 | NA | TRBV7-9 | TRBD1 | CASSLAKTGTPSNEKLFF | TGTGCCAGCAGCTTAGCCAAGACAGGGACTCCTTCTAATGAAAAACTGTTTTTT
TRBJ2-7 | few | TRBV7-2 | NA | CASSFTFTGNSYEQYF | TGTGCCAGCAGCTTTACCTTCACAGGAAACTCCTACGAGCAGTACTTC
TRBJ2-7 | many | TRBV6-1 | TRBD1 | CASSTNRGRYEQYF | TGTGCCAGCAGTACAAACAGGGGCAGGTACGAGCAGTACTTC
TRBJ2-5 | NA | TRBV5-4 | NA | CASSLPGQETQYF | TGTGCCAGCAGCTTACCAGGCCAAGAGACCCAGTACTTC
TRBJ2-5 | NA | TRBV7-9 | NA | CASSIGSSLETQYF | TGTGCCAGCAGCATAGGGTCTAGCTTGGAGACCCAGTACTTC
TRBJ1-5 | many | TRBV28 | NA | CASTPVLSQPQHF | TGTGCCAGCACCCCCGTGTTGAGCCAGCCCCAGCATTTT
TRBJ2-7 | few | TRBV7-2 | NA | CASSPVGGNSYEQYF | TGTGCCAGCAGCCCGGTTGGGGGCAACTCCTACGAGCAGTACTTC
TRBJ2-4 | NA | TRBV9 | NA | CASSVQILAKNIQYF | TGTGCCAGCAGCGTGCAAATCCTAGCCAAAAACATTCAGTACTTC
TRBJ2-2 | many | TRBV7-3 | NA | CASSRGGQPTGELFF | TGTGCCAGCAGTCGGGGAGGTCAGCCCACCGGGGAGCTGTTTTTT
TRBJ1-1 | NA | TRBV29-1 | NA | CSVVDGLNTEAFF | TGCAGCGTTGTGGATGGACTGAACACTGAAGCTTTCTTT
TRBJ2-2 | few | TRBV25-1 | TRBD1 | CASSYGTGNTGELFF | TGTGCCAGCAGTTACGGGACAGGGAACACCGGGGAGCTGTTTTTT
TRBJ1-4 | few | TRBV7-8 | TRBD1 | CASSDWDRAVEKLFF | TGTGCCAGCAGCGACTGGGACAGGGCAGTAGAAAAACTGTTTTTT
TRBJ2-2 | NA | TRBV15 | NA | CATVGWGSTGELFF | TGTGCCACCGTTGGATGGGGTTCCACCGGGGAGCTGTTTTTT
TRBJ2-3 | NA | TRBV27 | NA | CASSLSSTDTQYF | TGTGCCAGCAGTTTAAGTAGCACAGATACGCAGTATTTT
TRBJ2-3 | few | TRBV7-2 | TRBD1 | CASSYSGTGTTDTQYF | TGTGCCAGCAGCTATTCCGGGACAGGGACCACAGATACGCAGTATTTT
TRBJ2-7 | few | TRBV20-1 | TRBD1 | CSATRQGLYEQYF | TGCAGTGCTACCCGACAGGGGCTCTACGAGCAGTACTTC
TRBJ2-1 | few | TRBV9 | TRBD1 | CASSDKGRRTGPSNEQFF | TGTGCCAGCAGCGACAAGGGCCGGAGGACAGGTCCCTCCAATGAGCAGTTCTTC
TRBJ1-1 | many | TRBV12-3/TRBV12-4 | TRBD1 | CASSFGGGEAFF | TGTGCCAGCAGTTTTGGAGGGGGCGAAGCTTTCTTT
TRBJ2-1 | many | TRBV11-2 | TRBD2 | CASRLRELAGGQGGEQFF | TGTGCCAGCAGACTCAGGGAGCTAGCGGGGGGGCAGGGAGGTGAGCAGTTCTTC
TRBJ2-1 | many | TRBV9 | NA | CASSPYGQSYNEQFF | TGTGCCAGCAGCCCCTATGGACAGTCCTACAATGAGCAGTTCTTC
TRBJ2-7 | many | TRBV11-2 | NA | CASSLDRAHEQYF | TGTGCCAGCAGCTTAGACAGGGCGCACGAGCAGTACTTC
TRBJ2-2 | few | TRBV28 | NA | CASRAQGSNTGELFF | TGTGCCAGCAGGGCACAGGGTTCGAACACCGGGGAGCTGTTTTTT